Below are 23 T cell receptor beta chains sequenced from a single sample in a study of CD8+ T cells in alopecia areata. In each case, RNA was isolated and then reverse transcribed into cDNA as the sequencing template. Some clones are missing from TCRdb's copy, which holds only in-frame ones; the method was immunoSEQ multiplex PCR. The data show about 210,000 clones, around 66% seen once. Treatment given: oral pan-JAK inhibitor, 5-10 mg twice daily. The material sequenced was CD4+ T cells sorted from blood, taken at week 4, from a patient treated with tofacitinib. The receptor source for this set is a human donor with alopecia areata.

The chain employs TRBV7-2 and TRBJ2-7, with TRBD2 identical over 7 bases. Germline V gene sequence: CDR1 SGHTA, CDR2 FQGNSA. The trim removed 3 bases at V and 5 bases at J, leaving 7 bases unmatched. This CDR3 has 14 residues. The CDR3, as DNA: TGTGCCAGCAGCTTCCTCGCGGGGGTAAACGAGCAGTACTTC. Translated: CASSFLAGVNEQYF.

V and J are TRBV5-1 and TRBJ2-2; 10 bases align to TRBD2. The germline V gene encodes CDR1 SGHRS and CDR2 YFSETQ. This CDR3 spans 15 amino acids. Trimming took 4 bases from V and 3 from J; bases not matched to a gene: 3. This CDR3 is CASSETSGDTGELFF. The DNA of the CDR3 is TGCGCCAGCAGCGAAACTAGCGGGGACACCGGGGAGCTGTTTTTT.

This clone was recorded only once. The CDR3 spells CASSSPGAETQYF. CDR3 nucleotide sequence: TGTGCCAGCAGTTCTCCAGGCGCGGAGACCCAGTACTTC. The genes are TRBV6-5 and TRBJ2-5; D is unclear. The CDR3 extends over 13 amino acids. The germline V gene encodes CDR1 MNHEY and CDR2 SVGAGI. V lost 4 bases and J lost 5, with 11 bases in between.

The CDR3 sequence: CASSLVVGQGRETQYF. CDR3 sequence (DNA): TGCGCCAGCAGCTTGGTGGTCGGACAGGGGCGAGAGACCCAGTACTTC. The chain couples TRBV5-1 to TRBJ2-5; 9 bases are shared with TRBD1. Trimming cost V 0 bases and J 4 bases; bases outside gene matches: 7. Germline V gene sequence: CDR1 SGHRS, CDR2 YFSETQ. The CDR3 runs 16 residues.

The chain recombines TRBV6-5 with TRBJ2-5, with D perhaps being TRBD1 or TRBD2 (5 bases each). The V and J ends lost 11 bases and 6 bases respectively, with 16 bases between them. CDR3 length equals 12 residues. Germline CDR1 reads MNHEY; CDR2 reads SVGAGI. The CDR3 here is CAQLLGAKTQYF. DNA for the CDR3: TGTGCCCAGTTACTAGGGGCGAAGACCCAGTACTTC.

This clone has just one count. The gene calls are TRBV13 and TRBJ2-5; D is perhaps TRBD2 (5 bases). CDR3 length equals 15 residues. Germline values: CDR1 PRHDT, CDR2 FYEKMQ (reference sequence). V was cut by 1 base and J by 7 bases, with 16 bases left in between. CDR3 bases: TGTGCCAGCAGCTTAGACCGGAGCTTCCGGGGGACCCAGTACTTC. Translated: CASSLDRSFRGTQYF.

The rearrangement joins TRBV2 to TRBJ1-2; perhaps TRBD1 as D (5 bases). The CDR3 spans 13 residues. Germline CDR1 reads SNHLY; CDR2 reads FYNNEI. Trimming left V 11 bases short and J 4 bases short, with 17 bases between. CDR3: CAGGIGIGYGYTF. In DNA form, the CDR3 reads TGTGCCGGGGGGATCGGAATTGGCTATGGCTACACCTTC. Full variable domain (rest looked up from reference TRBV2 and TRBJ1-2): EPEVTQTPSHQVTQMGQEVILRCVPISNHLYFYWYRQILGQKVEFLVSFYNNEISEKSEIFDDQFSVERPDGSNFTLKIRSTKLEDSAMYFCAGGIGIGYGYTFGSGTRLTVV.

The CDR3 DNA follows: TGTGCCAGCAGTGAAAGGGGTACCCGACCCTACGAGCAGTACTTC. It encodes CASSERGTRPYEQYF. The rearrangement uses TRBV2 and TRBJ2-7; D perhaps matches TRBD1 (5 bases). V was pared by 2 bases and J by 2 bases, with 13 bases between. The CDR3 consists of 15 residues. CDR1 SNHLY and CDR2 FYNNEI come from the germline V gene.

This chain uses TRBV7-3 with TRBJ1-1; no definite D call. The CDR3 has 12 residues. In germline, CDR1 is SGHTA, CDR2 FQGTGA. With 5 bases removed from V and 1 base from J, the gap between germline ends came to 5 bases. This chain's CDR3 is CASSGPNTEAFF. DNA of the CDR3: TGTGCCAGCAGCGGCCCGAACACTGAAGCTTTCTTT.

The chain links TRBV2 to TRBJ1-4; unclear D gene. This CDR3 is 14 amino acids long. V gave up 6 bases and J gave up 0 bases, with 8 bases separating them. Germline assignment: CDR1 SNHLY and CDR2 FYNNEI. CDR3 amino acids: CASRQTATNEKLFF. DNA of the CDR3: TGTGCCAGCAGACAGACGGCAACTAATGAAAAACTGTTTTTT.

V is TRBV5-5 and J is TRBJ2-1; tentative D call: TRBD2 (7 bases). Per the germline V gene, CDR1 is SGHKS and CDR2 is YYEKEE (reference sequence). The CDR3 has 16 residues. V was cut by 4 bases and J by 7 bases, with 21 bases left in between. CDR3 protein: CASSMIWRGPSNEQFF. In nucleotides, the CDR3 is TGTGCCAGCAGCATGATCTGGCGGGGGCCCTCAAATGAGCAGTTCTTC.

The V call is TRBV7-2, the J call TRBJ2-5; 8 bases map to TRBD2. The CDR3 is made up of 15 amino acids. The germline V gene encodes CDR1 SGHTA and CDR2 FQGNSA. V shed 2 bases, J shed 5 bases, and the junction held 7 bases outside the gene matches. The CDR3 DNA reads TGTGCCAGCAGCTTAAACCCGCGGGGGGAGGAGACCCAGTACTTC. Translating it yields CASSLNPRGEETQYF.

The gene calls are TRBV6-5 and TRBJ1-5; D call uncertain. The CDR3 covers 14 residues. CDR1 MNHEY and CDR2 SVGAGI come from the germline V gene. V dropped 6 bases and J dropped 7 bases, with 16 bases sitting between them. CDR3 region: CASSPVSGSQPQHF. The DNA of the CDR3 is TGTGCCAGCAGCCCCGTGTCGGGGTCGCAGCCCCAGCATTTT.

The J gene is TRBJ1-3, the V gene TRBV6-5; a weak D match, TRBD1 (5 bases). CDR3 length: 14 residues. Germline lookup yields CDR1 MNHEY and CDR2 SVGAGI. V was cut by 0 bases and J by 4 bases, with 7 bases left in between. The CDR3 protein is CASSYSGDGNTIYF. CDR3 DNA: TGTGCCAGCAGTTACTCAGGGGACGGAAACACCATATATTTT.

The chain is built from TRBV5-1 and TRBJ2-3; a possible D gene is TRBD1 (5 bases). This CDR3 region has 14 residues. The V end lost 4 bases, the J end lost 3 bases, and 12 bases lay between the germline ends. The germline CDR1 and CDR2 sequences are SGHRS and YFSETQ. The CDR3 spells CASSPLPGTDTQYF. For the CDR3, the DNA is TGCGCCAGCAGCCCCCTTCCAGGGACAGATACGCAGTATTTT. The full variable domain, rest sourced from reference TRBV5-1 and TRBJ2-3, is KAGVTQTPRYLIKTRGQQVTLSCSPISGHRSVSWYQQTPGQGLQFLFEYFSETQRNKGNFPGRFSGRQFSNSRSEMNVSTLELGDSALYLCASSPLPGTDTQYFGPGTRLTVL.

This clone was detected only a few times. The V gene is TRBV28, the J gene TRBJ1-4; D uncertain. The CDR3 extends over 13 amino acids. Germline V lookup: CDR1 MDHEN, CDR2 SYDVKM. V lost 4 bases to trimming and J lost 10 bases, with 13 bases between them. The CDR3 spells CASSSPALGKLFF. The CDR3 nucleotides read TGTGCCAGCAGTTCCCCTGCCCTCGGAAAACTGTTTTTT.

This clone was seen a handful of times. The chain couples TRBV4-3 to TRBJ2-5, with TRBD2 identical over 7 bases. J was trimmed by 5 bases and V by 0 bases; bases with no gene match: 9. Germline CDR1 LGHNA, CDR2 YSLEER. The CDR3 is 16 amino acids. The CDR3 coding sequence is TGCGCCAGCAGCCAAGAATTCGGGCTGGGAGGGGAGACCCAGTACTTC. As protein: CASSQEFGLGGETQYF.

The chain is built from TRBV2 and TRBJ2-2, with D unresolved. Germline CDR1 and CDR2: SNHLY and FYNNEI. V was clipped by 4 bases and J by 5 bases, with 8 bases between them. The length of the CDR3 is 13 residues. CDR3 loop: CASSAQDTGELFF. DNA for the CDR3: TGTGCCAGCAGTGCCCAGGATACCGGGGAGCTGTTTTTT.

There are many counts of this clone. The chain links TRBV28 to TRBJ2-7; D possibly uses TRBD1 or TRBD2 (6 bases each). V dropped 5 bases and J dropped 3 bases, with 17 bases sitting between them. Germline values: CDR1 MDHEN, CDR2 SYDVKM. The CDR3 loop spans 15 amino acids. CDR3 residues: CASSLVGGGGYEQYF. CDR3 nucleotide sequence: TGTGCCAGCAGTCTCGTTGGTGGAGGGGGCTACGAGCAGTACTTC.

This clone has just a few counts. J is TRBJ2-7 and V is TRBV6-5; perhaps TRBD1 as D (6 bases). Trimming left V 7 bases short and J 7 bases short, with 17 bases between. The CDR3 has 13 residues. Germline lookup yields CDR1 MNHEY and CDR2 SVGAGI. The chain's CDR3 is CASTPQGSWEQYF. Written as DNA, the CDR3 is TGTGCCAGCACCCCACAGGGTTCGTGGGAGCAGTACTTC.

This clone was found a few times. The V call is TRBV10-3, the J call TRBJ2-3; D may be TRBD1 or TRBD2 (6 bases each). The V end was cut by 8 bases, the J end by 4 bases, with 16 bases between. This CDR3 has 14 residues. Per germline, CDR1 ENHRY and CDR2 SYGVKD. The CDR3 DNA reads TGTGCCATCGCGGAGGGGGGCAGACCAGATACGCAGTATTTT. Translating gives CAIAEGGRPDTQYF.

This chain joins TRBV2 and TRBJ2-7, with D perhaps matching TRBD1 (6 bases). V lost 5 bases and J lost 3, with 11 bases in between. CDR3 length: 13 residues. The germline V gene encodes CDR1 SNHLY and CDR2 FYNNEI. The CDR3 bases are TGTGCCAGCAGTAACAGGGCCAACTACGAGCAGTACTTC. It codes for CASSNRANYEQYF.

Remarks on this clone: This sample includes further DNA sequences coding for the same CDR3. The chain combines TRBV30 with TRBJ2-7, with a weak D call TRBD1 (6 bases). The germline V gene has CDR1 GTSNPN and CDR2 SVGIG (reference sequence). This CDR3 region has 13 residues. Between the trimmed V and J ends, which lost 0 bases and 2 bases, there was a span of 8 bases. The CDR3 sequence is CAWSVQGPYEQYF. Written as DNA, the CDR3 is TGTGCCTGGAGTGTACAGGGCCCCTACGAGCAGTACTTC.